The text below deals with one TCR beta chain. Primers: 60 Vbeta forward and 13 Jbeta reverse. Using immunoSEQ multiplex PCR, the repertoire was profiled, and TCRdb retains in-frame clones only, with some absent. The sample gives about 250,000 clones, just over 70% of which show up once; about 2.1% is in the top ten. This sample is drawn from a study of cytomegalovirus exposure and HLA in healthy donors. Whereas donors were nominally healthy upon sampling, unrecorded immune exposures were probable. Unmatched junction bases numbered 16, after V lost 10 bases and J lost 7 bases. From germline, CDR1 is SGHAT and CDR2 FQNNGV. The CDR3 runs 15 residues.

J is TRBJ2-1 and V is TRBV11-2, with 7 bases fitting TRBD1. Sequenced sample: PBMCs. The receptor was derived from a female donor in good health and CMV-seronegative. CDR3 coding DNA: TGTGCCACCACAGCTTATGGGACAGCTAATAATGAGCAGTTCTTC. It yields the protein CATTAYGTANNEQFF.